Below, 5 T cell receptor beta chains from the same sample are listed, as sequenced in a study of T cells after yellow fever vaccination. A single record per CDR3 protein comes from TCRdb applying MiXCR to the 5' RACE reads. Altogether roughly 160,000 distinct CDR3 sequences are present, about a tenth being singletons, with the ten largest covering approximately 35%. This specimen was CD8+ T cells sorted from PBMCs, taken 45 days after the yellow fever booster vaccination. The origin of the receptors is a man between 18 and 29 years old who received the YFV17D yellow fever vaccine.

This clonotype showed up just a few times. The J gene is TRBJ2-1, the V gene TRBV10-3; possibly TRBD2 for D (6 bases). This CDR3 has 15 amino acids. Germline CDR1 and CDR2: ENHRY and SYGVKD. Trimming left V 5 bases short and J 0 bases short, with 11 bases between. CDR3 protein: CAISKRGFSYNEQFF. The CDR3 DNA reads TGTGCCATCAGTAAACGGGGGTTCTCCTACAATGAGCAGTTCTTC.

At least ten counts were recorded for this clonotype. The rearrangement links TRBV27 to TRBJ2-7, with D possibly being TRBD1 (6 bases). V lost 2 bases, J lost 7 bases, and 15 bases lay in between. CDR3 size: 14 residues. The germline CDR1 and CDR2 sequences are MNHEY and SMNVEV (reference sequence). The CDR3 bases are TGTGCCAGCAGTTTAGTCCGCCAGGGGTCGGAGCAGTACTTC. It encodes CASSLVRQGSEQYF.

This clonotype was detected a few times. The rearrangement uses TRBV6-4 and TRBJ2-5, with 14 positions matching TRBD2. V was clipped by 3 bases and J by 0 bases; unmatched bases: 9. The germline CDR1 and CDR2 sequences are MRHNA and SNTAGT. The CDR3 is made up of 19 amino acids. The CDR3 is CASSEGTSGGQKYQETQYF. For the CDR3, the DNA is TGTGCCAGCAGTGAAGGGACTAGCGGGGGCCAAAAGTACCAAGAGACCCAGTACTTC.

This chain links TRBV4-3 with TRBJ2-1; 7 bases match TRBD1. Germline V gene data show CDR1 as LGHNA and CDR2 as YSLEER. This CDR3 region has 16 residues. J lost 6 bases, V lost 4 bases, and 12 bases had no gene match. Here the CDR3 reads CASSPLGTVLTNEQFF. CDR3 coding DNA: TGCGCCAGCAGCCCCCTGGGGACAGTATTAACCAATGAGCAGTTCTTC.

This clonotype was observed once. CDR3 nucleotide sequence: TGCGCCAGCAGCCTCCTGGGGACCGCTTCACCCCTCCACTTT. As protein: CASSLLGTASPLHF. The chain uses TRBV4-1 and TRBJ1-6; weak D call: TRBD1 (5 bases). Trimming left V 4 bases short and J 9 bases short, with 13 bases between. Germline values: CDR1 MGHRA, CDR2 YSYEKL. This CDR3 has 14 residues.